These T cell receptor beta chains were read from a single sample in a study of PD-1 blockade in mismatch repair-deficient tumors. Assay: immunoSEQ multiplex PCR; the TCRdb copy retains only in-frame clones and omits some. The table records 20,000 to 25,000 clones, approximately 84% of them present only once. The sequencing here drew on peripheral blood, taken 2 weeks after starting pembrolizumab. The receptors were sampled from an adult with mismatch repair-deficient cancer. CDR3s include the opening cysteine and the closing phenylalanine or tryptophan. A D gene is named only where the DNA matches it firmly. Some rows have no size entry. The others give once, few or many, or a class for an expanded clone.

once	-	TRBV6-5	TRBJ2-7	CASSPPGETYEQYF	TGTGCCAGCAGTCCCCCGGGGGAAACCTACGAGCAGTACTTC
-	TRBD2	TRBV30	TRBJ2-5	CAWSITGTRRGLTQYF	TGTGCCTGGTCTATAACCGGGACTAGAAGGGGACTGACCCAGTACTTC
-	-	TRBV7-9	TRBJ2-2	CASSHPGTRTTGELFF	TGTGCCAGCAGCCACCCCGGGACACGGACCACCGGGGAGCTGTTTTTT
-	TRBD1	TRBV28	TRBJ2-3	CASSPAGGENTDTQYF	TGTGCCAGCAGCCCTGCAGGGGGAGAAAACACAGATACGCAGTATTTT
-	TRBD2	TRBV7-2	TRBJ2-3	CASSVSGRPSDTQYF	TGTGCCAGCAGCGTTAGCGGGAGGCCGTCAGATACGCAGTATTTT
-	TRBD1	TRBV7-9	TRBJ1-2	CASSFSDRGKGYTF	TGTGCCAGCAGCTTCAGCGACAGGGGTAAAGGCTACACCTTC
-	TRBD1	TRBV7-3	TRBJ1-1	CASSLGTDNTEAFF	TGTGCCAGCAGCTTAGGGACAGATAACACTGAAGCTTTCTTT
-	-	TRBV19	TRBJ1-3	CASAWGIRSGNTIYF	TGTGCCAGTGCTTGGGGGATCCGCTCTGGAAACACCATATATTTT
-	-	TRBV13	TRBJ2-6	CASSLSLRGANVLTF	TGTGCCAGCAGCTTAAGTCTGAGGGGGGCCAACGTCCTGACTTTC
-	-	TRBV21-1	TRBJ2-2	CASSKDYRESFANTGELFF	TGTGCCAGCAGCAAAGATTACCGGGAGAGTTTCGCGAACACCGGGGAGCTGTTTTTT
once	-	TRBV27	TRBJ2-3	CASSLYFLGKSDTQYF	TGTGCCAGCAGTTTATATTTCTTGGGGAAGTCAGATACGCAGTATTTT
-	-	TRBV9	TRBJ2-2	CASSVSRDFTGELFF	TGTGCCAGCAGCGTCTCCCGGGACTTTACCGGGGAGCTGTTTTTT
-	TRBD2	TRBV15	TRBJ2-7	CATRLAGGAYEQYF	TGTGCCACCAGACTAGCGGGAGGTGCCTACGAGCAGTACTTC
-	TRBD1	TRBV5-1	TRBJ2-7	CASSQEPGQATYEQYF	TGCGCCAGCAGCCAGGAGCCGGGACAGGCCACCTACGAGCAGTACTTC
-	-	TRBV4-2	TRBJ1-1	CASSPGRGGVGTNTEAFF	TGTGCCAGCAGCCCCGGGCGGGGGGGCGTTGGGACGAACACTGAAGCTTTCTTT
-	TRBD1	TRBV11-3	TRBJ1-1	CASSSQGVNTEAFF	TGTGCCAGCAGCTCCCAGGGGGTGAACACTGAAGCTTTCTTT
-	-	TRBV6-1	TRBJ1-2	CASSPDVRGGYTF	TGTGCCAGCAGTCCGGACGTGAGGGGTGGCTACACCTTC